The 22 T cell receptor beta chains presented below share a single source sample, sequenced in a study of T cell repertoires in cytomegalovirus infection. Their target antigens are unknown. In TCRdb, the reads were re-called with MiXCR into one record per CDR3 protein. Of some 110,000 distinct CDR3 sequences listed, roughly 9.1% are singletons. The sample was PBMCs, sequenced either directly or after in vitro stimulation (not recorded which). These receptors were collected from a human donor in good health (CMV status not recorded). Some clones in this sample may be carry-over from other donors' samples.

This clonotype was seen only a few times. The chain has TRBV18 and TRBJ2-7; D may be TRBD1 (6 bases). V lost 2 bases and J lost 6, with 11 bases in between. CDR3 length: 13 amino acids. Germline V CDR1 and CDR2: KGHSH, LQKENI. The CDR3 loop is CASSPNREGEQYV. The CDR3 nucleotides read TGTGCCAGCTCACCAAACAGGGAAGGCGAGCAGTACGTC.

This clonotype showed up many times. The V call is TRBV3-1, the J call TRBJ1-4; D is unclear. This CDR3 is built from 15 residues. Germline V lookup: CDR1 LGHDT, CDR2 YNNKEL (reference sequence). V lost 3 bases and J lost 1, with 9 bases in between. The DNA of the CDR3 is TGTGCCAGCAGCCATGCGACGCGAACTAATGAAAAACTGTTTTTT. Amino acids: CASSHATRTNEKLFF.

This clonotype was recorded at least ten times. This chain links TRBV7-2 with TRBJ1-5; the D is unclear. Germline V gene sequence: CDR1 SGHTA, CDR2 FQGNSA. Trimming cost V 1 base and J 2 bases, with 9 bases left between them. CDR3 length: 15 residues. The CDR3 loop reads CASSLEHSRNQPQHF. CDR3 in DNA: TGTGCCAGCAGCTTAGAGCATTCACGCAATCAGCCCCAGCATTTT. The full variable domain, its missing parts supplied by reference TRBV7-2 and TRBJ1-5, is GAGVSQSPSNKVTEKGKDVELRCDPISGHTALYWYRQSLGQGLEFLIYFQGNSAPDKSGLPSDRFSAERTGGSVSTLTIQRTQQEDSAVYLCASSLEHSRNQPQHFGDGTRLSIL.

This clonotype has just a few counts. The chain is built from TRBV27 and TRBJ2-1; 9 bases match TRBD1. CDR3 length: 17 amino acids. Germline V CDR1 and CDR2: MNHEY, SMNVEV (reference sequence). The junction had 6 bases not matched to a gene; V was cut back by 3 bases and J by 0 bases. The chain's CDR3 is CASSFGGTGSSYNEQFF. The CDR3, as DNA: TGTGCCAGCAGTTTCGGGGGGACAGGGAGCTCCTACAATGAGCAGTTCTTC.

This clonotype was found many times. The chain carries TRBV12-3 or TRBV12-4 and TRBJ1-1; 8 nucleotides line up with TRBD1. V gave up 6 bases and J gave up 1 base; unmatched junction bases: 7. The CDR3 extends over 15 amino acids. The CDR3 bases are TGTGCCAGCAGCTGGACAGGGACGAGGAACACTGAAGCTTTCTTT. It translates to CASSWTGTRNTEAFF.

This chain joins TRBV19 and TRBJ2-4; no clear D. The length of the CDR3 is 12 residues. V shed 7 bases and J shed 9 bases, with 13 bases lying between them. Germline V lookup: CDR1 LNHDA, CDR2 SQIVND (reference sequence). CDR3 sequence: CASKRDWGIQYF. The DNA for the CDR3 is TGTGCCAGTAAGAGAGATTGGGGCATTCAGTACTTC.

This clonotype was observed a handful of times. The chain links TRBV9 to TRBJ2-1; a possible D gene is TRBD2 (6 bases). CDR1 SGDLS and CDR2 YYNGEE come from the germline V gene. V gave up 0 bases and J gave up 5 bases, with 12 bases separating them. The CDR3 has 15 amino acids. CDR3 loop: CASSVVGEAHNEQFF. As DNA, the CDR3 is TGTGCCAGCAGCGTAGTTGGGGAGGCACACAATGAGCAGTTCTTC.

The table lists this clonotype with many counts. The chain combines TRBV5-8 with TRBJ1-1; D is ambiguous. The CDR3 has 14 amino acids. The germline gives CDR1 SGHTS, CDR2 YDEGEE. The germline V and J ends were trimmed by 1 base and 8 bases, with 15 bases remaining between them. CDR3 amino acids: CASSLNSRTAEAFF. CDR3 DNA: TGTGCCAGCAGCTTGAATAGTCGGACCGCAGAAGCTTTCTTT. Complete variable domain (other parts from reference TRBV5-8 and TRBJ1-1): EAGVTQSPTHLIKTRGQQATLRCSPISGHTSVYWYQQALGLGLQFLLWYDEGEERNRGNFPPRFSGRQFPNYSSELNVNALELEDSALYLCASSLNSRTAEAFFGQGTRLTVV.

This clonotype came up a few times. The chain has TRBV12-5 and TRBJ2-7; either TRBD1 or TRBD2 may supply D (6 bases each). V lost 7 bases, J lost 0 bases, and 10 bases lay in between. The germline CDR1 and CDR2 sequences are LGHNT and FRNRAP. This CDR3 has 13 residues. CDR3 coding DNA: TGTGCTAGTGCCTGGGGGGCCTCCTACGAGCAGTACGTC. As protein: CASAWGASYEQYV.

This clonotype was counted many times. The rearrangement links TRBV27 to TRBJ2-3; D uncertain. Trimming took off 4 bases at V and 0 bases at J, with 8 bases between the two ends. The germline V gene has CDR1 MNHEY and CDR2 SMNVEV (reference sequence). This CDR3 has 14 amino acids. The chain's CDR3 is CASSSVSSTDTQYF. The CDR3 DNA reads TGTGCCAGCAGTTCCGTATCCAGCACAGATACGCAGTATTTT.

V and J are TRBV7-2 and TRBJ2-5; D may be TRBD1 (6 bases). V gave up 2 bases and J gave up 5 bases, with 15 bases separating them. The germline gives CDR1 SGHTA, CDR2 FQGNSA. There are 15 residues in the CDR3. In nucleotides, the CDR3 is TGTGCCAGCAGCTTACCCGCAGGGGTAGGGGAGACCCAGTACTTC. This sequence encodes CASSLPAGVGETQYF. Full variable domain (outside the CDR3, taken from reference TRBV7-2 and TRBJ2-5): GAGVSQSPSNKVTEKGKDVELRCDPISGHTALYWYRQSLGQGLEFLIYFQGNSAPDKSGLPSDRFSAERTGGSVSTLTIQRTQQEDSAVYLCASSLPAGVGETQYFGPGTRLLVL.

This clonotype was detected only a few times. The chain carries TRBV19 and TRBJ2-1; D is possibly TRBD1 or TRBD2 (5 bases each). The CDR3 sequence is 16 residues long. The germline gives CDR1 LNHDA, CDR2 SQIVND (reference sequence). With 5 bases removed from V and 4 bases from J, the gap between germline ends came to 18 bases. Here the CDR3 DNA reads TGTGCCAGTAGTCGTACCGGGACGTCTCCGTACAATGAGCAGTTCTTC. Translating gives CASSRTGTSPYNEQFF.

This clonotype has ten or more counts. CDR3 amino acids: CASSWALTGNSPLHF. Written as DNA, the CDR3 is TGTGCCAGCAGCTGGGCCCTGACGGGCAATTCACCCCTCCACTTT. The chain couples TRBV7-2 to TRBJ1-6; D not resolved. In germline, CDR1 is SGHTA, CDR2 FQGNSA. V was clipped by 4 bases and J by 7 bases, with 14 bases between them. This CDR3 region has 15 residues.

Concerning this clonotype: Since a much larger clone is just one base distant, this may be a read error. For the CDR3, the DNA is TGTGCCAGCAGTTTACTAGTCCACTACCAGCAGTACTTC. Its protein is CASSLLVHYQQYF. This chain connects TRBV12-3 or TRBV12-4 to TRBJ2-7, with no clear D. The CDR3 covers 13 residues.

This clonotype came up many times. The V call is TRBV6-5, the J call TRBJ1-1; D gene uncertain. Trimming removed 6 bases at V and 0 bases at J, with 17 bases between. Germline assignment: CDR1 MNHEY and CDR2 SVGAGI. This CDR3 region has 16 residues. This CDR3 is CASSPRPVGMNTEAFF. The CDR3 region has the DNA TGTGCCAGCAGCCCCCGACCGGTCGGGATGAACACTGAAGCTTTCTTT.

This clonotype was picked up a small number of times. V usage is TRBV4-1 and J usage is TRBJ1-2; 10 bases align to TRBD1. V shed 0 bases and J 0 bases; nucleotides not matched to a gene: 4. The CDR3 has 17 residues. Germline V gives CDR1 MGHRA, CDR2 YSYEKL. In nucleotides, the CDR3 is TGCGCCAGCAGCCAAGACTTGGGGACAGGGGCTAACTATGGCTACACCTTC. Translated, it gives CASSQDLGTGANYGYTF.

This clonotype was seen more than once but under ten times. V is TRBV15 and J is TRBJ2-5; weak D call: TRBD1 (5 bases). CDR1 and CDR2 (germline): LNHNV, YYDKDF (reference sequence). The length of the CDR3 is 18 residues. Trimming took 0 bases from V and 0 from J, leaving 17 bases between them. CDR3 region: CATSRDFGAGWHQETQYF. As DNA, the CDR3 is TGTGCCACCAGCAGAGATTTTGGGGCAGGGTGGCACCAAGAGACCCAGTACTTC.

Here the CDR3 reads CASSQYKSSYNEQFF. The CDR3 DNA follows: TGCGCCAGCAGCCAATACAAGAGCTCCTACAATGAGCAGTTCTTC. The genes are TRBV4-1 and TRBJ2-1; D gene ambiguous. V was clipped by 2 bases and J by 0 bases, with 8 bases between them. The CDR3 covers 15 residues. Germline CDR1 and CDR2: MGHRA and YSYEKL.

This chain joins TRBV12-3 or TRBV12-4 and TRBJ1-6; D possibly corresponds to TRBD1 (5 bases). V gave up 8 bases and J gave up 10 bases, with 12 bases separating them. The CDR3 loop spans 12 amino acids. CDR3 loop: CASAGSLSPLHF. CDR3 DNA sequence: TGTGCCAGCGCAGGGTCTTTATCACCCCTCCACTTT.

This clonotype was found many times. This chain joins TRBV6-1 and TRBJ1-1; 9 bases are shared with TRBD1. The CDR3 is made up of 14 amino acids. Germline CDR1 MNHNS, CDR2 SASEGT. Trimming took 3 bases from V and 4 from J; bases not matched to a gene: 3. CDR3 protein: CASSDTGGLTEAFF. CDR3 DNA: TGTGCCAGCAGTGACACAGGGGGCCTCACTGAAGCTTTCTTT.

The chain recombines TRBV6-1 with TRBJ2-5; possible D gene TRBD1, 6 bases. This CDR3 spans 11 amino acids. The germline gives CDR1 MNHNS, CDR2 SASEGT. Trimming took off 5 bases at V and 10 bases at J, with 11 bases between the two ends. CDR3 bases: TGTGCCAGCAGTCCCCGACAGGACCAGTACTTC. Residues: CASSPRQDQYF.

In this sample, this clonotype turned up many times. This chain joins TRBV5-6 and TRBJ1-1; D uncertain. The CDR3 runs to 11 residues. Germline CDR1 SGHDT, CDR2 YYEEEE. V lost 4 bases and J 1 base, leaving 2 bases between the germline ends. The CDR3 DNA follows: TGTGCCAGCAGCACGAACACTGAAGCTTTCTTT. Encoded protein: CASSTNTEAFF.